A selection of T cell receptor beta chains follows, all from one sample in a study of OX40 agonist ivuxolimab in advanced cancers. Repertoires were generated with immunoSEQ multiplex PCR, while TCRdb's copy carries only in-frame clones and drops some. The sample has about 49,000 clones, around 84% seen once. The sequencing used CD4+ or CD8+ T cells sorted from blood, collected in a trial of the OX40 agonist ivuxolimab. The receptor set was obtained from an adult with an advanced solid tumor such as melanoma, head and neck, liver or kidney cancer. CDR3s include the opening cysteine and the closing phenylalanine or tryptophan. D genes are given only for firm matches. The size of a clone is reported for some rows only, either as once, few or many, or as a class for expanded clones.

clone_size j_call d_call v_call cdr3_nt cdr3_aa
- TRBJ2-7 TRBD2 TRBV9 TGTGCCAGCAGCCCTAGTAGATTCGGGACTAGCCGGTACTTC CASSPSRFGTSRYF
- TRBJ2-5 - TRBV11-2 TGTGCCAGCAGCTTTCAGCCTGGGTCTACACGAGAGACCCAGTACTTC CASSFQPGSTRETQYF
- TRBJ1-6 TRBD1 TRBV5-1 TGCGCCAGCAGCTTCGACAGGGTTGGTCATTCACCCCTCCACTTT CASSFDRVGHSPLHF
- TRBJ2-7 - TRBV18 TGTGCCAGCTCACCGCCGAATGCGGACGAGCAGTACTTC CASSPPNADEQYF
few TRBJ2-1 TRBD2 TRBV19 TGTGCCAGTAGTGGACTAGCGGGAGGGGAGTACAATGAGCAGTTCTTC CASSGLAGGEYNEQFF
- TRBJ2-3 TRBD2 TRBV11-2 TGTGCCAGCAGCCCCCGGGGGGGGGAGAGGGTCACAGATACGCAGTATTTT CASSPRGGERVTDTQYF
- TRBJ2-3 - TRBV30 TGTGCCTGGAGTTTCGTTAAGAGTACGCAGTATTTT CAWSFVKSTQYF
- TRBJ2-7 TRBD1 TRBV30 TGTGCCTGGAGCAGACAGGGAACCTACGAGCAGTACTTC CAWSRQGTYEQYF
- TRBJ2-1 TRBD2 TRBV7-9 TGTGCCAGCAGCCCCCAGGTTTGGCCGGGAGGTTTGAATGAGCAGTTCTTC CASSPQVWPGGLNEQFF
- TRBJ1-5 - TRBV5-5 TGTGCCAGCAGCCTGACAGGAGTTGAACAGCCCCAGCATTTT CASSLTGVEQPQHF
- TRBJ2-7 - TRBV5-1 TGCGCCAGCAGCTTGAATAGTCATAGCCACGAGCAGTACTTC CASSLNSHSHEQYF
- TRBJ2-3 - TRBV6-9 TGTGCCAGCAGTGGCGTGAGAGCAGATACGCAGTATTTT CASSGVRADTQYF
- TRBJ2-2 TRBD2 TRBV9 TGTGCCAGCAGCGTAGCTTTGGGTAGCGGGAAAAACACCGGGGAGCTGTTTTTT CASSVALGSGKNTGELFF
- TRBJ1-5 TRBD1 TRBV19 TGTGCCAGTAGCCTTACCGGGACAGGCAATCAGCCCCAGCATTTT CASSLTGTGNQPQHF
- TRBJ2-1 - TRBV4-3 TGCGCCAGCAGCCACGCACGTACAATCAATGAGCAGTTCTTC CASSHARTINEQFF
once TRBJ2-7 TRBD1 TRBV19 TGTGCCAGCAAGACAGGGGGCTATGGCGAGCAGTACTTC CASKTGGYGEQYF
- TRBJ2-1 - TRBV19 TGTGCCAGCTCCCGGGGGATTAATAATGAGCAGTTCTTC CASSRGINNEQFF
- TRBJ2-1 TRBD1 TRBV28 TGTGCCAGCAGTCCCCACGTGCAGGGGGAATTTATTGAGCAGTTCTTC CASSPHVQGEFIEQFF
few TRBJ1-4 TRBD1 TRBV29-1 TGCAGCGTTGGCCTCGTGGGACAGGGAAGTGGTGAAAAACTGTTTTTT CSVGLVGQGSGEKLFF
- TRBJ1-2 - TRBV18 TGTGCCAGCTCACCACGAAATCAGGGGAGTTTCTATGGCTACACCTTC CASSPRNQGSFYGYTF
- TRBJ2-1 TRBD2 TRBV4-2 TGTGCCAGCAGCCAAGTAGCGGGAGGAGACAATGAGCAGTTCTTC CASSQVAGGDNEQFF
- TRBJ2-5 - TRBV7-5 TGTGCCCTTTTAAGGCGGGCACACCAAGAGACCCAGTACTTC CALLRRAHQETQYF
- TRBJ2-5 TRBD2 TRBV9 TGTGCCAGCAGCGTAGGGCTAGCGGTAAACCAAGAGACCCAGTACTTC CASSVGLAVNQETQYF
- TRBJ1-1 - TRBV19 TGTGCCAGTAGTAGGGGGGCCTTGAACACTGAAGCTTTCTTT CASSRGALNTEAFF
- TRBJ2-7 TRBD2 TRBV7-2 TGTGCCAGCAGCTCTAGCGGTAGTTGGGGCGAGCAGTACTTC CASSSSGSWGEQYF
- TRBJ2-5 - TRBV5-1 TGCGCCAGCAGCTTGCGGGGAGAGACCCAGTACTTC CASSLRGETQYF
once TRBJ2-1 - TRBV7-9 TGTGCCAGCAGCTTAGAGTCCCCAGCCACTTGGGTCGATGAGCAGTTCTTC CASSLESPATWVDEQFF
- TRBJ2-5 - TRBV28 TGTGCCAGCAGTTTAGGAGGTCCGAGGTTAAAGACCCAGTACTTC CASSLGGPRLKTQYF
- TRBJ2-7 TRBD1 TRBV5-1 TGCGCCAGCAGCCGGGACAGCCCCTACGAGCAGTACTTC CASSRDSPYEQYF
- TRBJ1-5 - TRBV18 TGTGCCAGCTCACCAAATAACCAGCCCCAGCATTTT CASSPNNQPQHF
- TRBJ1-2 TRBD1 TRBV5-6 TGTGCCAGCAGCCGGACAGGGGGAGAGGATGGCTACACCTTC CASSRTGGEDGYTF
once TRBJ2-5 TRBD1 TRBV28 TGTGCCAGCAGTTCGCGACAGGGGGAAACAGGGACCCAGTACTTC CASSSRQGETGTQYF
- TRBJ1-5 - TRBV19 TGTGCCAGTAGTAACCTAGGAGGCAATCAGCCCCAGCATTTT CASSNLGGNQPQHF
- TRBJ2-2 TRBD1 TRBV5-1 TGCGCCAGCAACGACGAGGGGGCAACCGGGGAGCTGTTTTTT CASNDEGATGELFF
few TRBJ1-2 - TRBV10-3 TGTGCCATCAGTGGACAAGACTCCTATGGCTACACCTTC CAISGQDSYGYTF
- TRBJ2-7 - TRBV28 TGTGCCACAGGGCGGGACGAGCAGTACTTC CATGRDEQYF
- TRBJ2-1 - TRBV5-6 TGTGCCAGCAGTCAGATGGTTACTAGAGGTGAGCAGTTCTTC CASSQMVTRGEQFF
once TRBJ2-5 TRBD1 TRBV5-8 TGTGCCAGCAGGGAAACAGGGGAAGAGACCCAGTACTTC CASRETGEETQYF
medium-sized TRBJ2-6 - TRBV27 TGTGCCAGCCGCGCCATATTAAGCACCTCTGGGGCCAACGTCCTGACTTTC CASRAILSTSGANVLTF
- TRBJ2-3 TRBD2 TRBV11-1 TGTGCCAGCAGCTCGGGACTACCTTCCACAGATACGCAGTATTTT CASSSGLPSTDTQYF
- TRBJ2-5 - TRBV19 TGTGCCAGTAGTATAGATCTAAGGGGAAGGATCGAGACCCAGTACTTC CASSIDLRGRIETQYF
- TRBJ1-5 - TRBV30 TGTGCCTTTTCGGGACCCTGGGGCAATCAGCCCCAGCATTTT CAFSGPWGNQPQHF
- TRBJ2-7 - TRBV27 TGTGCCAGCAGTTTACTAAGGGCCCCGGGGTACTACGAGCAGTACTTC CASSLLRAPGYYEQYF
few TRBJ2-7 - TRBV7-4 TGTGCCAGCACCCCGGGGTCCGAGCAGTACTTC CASTPGSEQYF
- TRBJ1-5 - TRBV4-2 TGTGCCAGCAGCCAAGAGCGAAATCAGCCCCAGCATTTT CASSQERNQPQHF
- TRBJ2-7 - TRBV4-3 TGCGCCAGCAGCCAAGAGGCGAGGATGGGCGAGCAGTACTTC CASSQEARMGEQYF
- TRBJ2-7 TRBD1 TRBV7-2 TGTGCCAGCAGCTTACAGTACAGGGGCTACGAGCAGTACTTC CASSLQYRGYEQYF
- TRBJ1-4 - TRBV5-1 TGCGCCAGCAGCCTCTCCGACGGACCGGGCGATGAAAAACTGTTTTTT CASSLSDGPGDEKLFF
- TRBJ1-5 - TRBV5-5 TGTGCCAGCAGCCCCTGGCTCGCTGGCAATCAGCCCCAGCATTTT CASSPWLAGNQPQHF
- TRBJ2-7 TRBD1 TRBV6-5 TGTGCCAGCAGTCGACCCGGGACAGGGGGCGAGCAGTACTTC CASSRPGTGGEQYF
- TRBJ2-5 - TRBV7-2 TGTGCCAGCAGCTTAGTGGAGACCCAGTACTTC CASSLVETQYF
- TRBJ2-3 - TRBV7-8 TGTGCCAGCAGCCCCAGGGAAACGCAGTATTTT CASSPRETQYF
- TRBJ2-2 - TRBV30 TGTGCCTGGAGTAGTAGGGGAAGTAGTACCGGGGAGCTGTTTTTT CAWSSRGSSTGELFF